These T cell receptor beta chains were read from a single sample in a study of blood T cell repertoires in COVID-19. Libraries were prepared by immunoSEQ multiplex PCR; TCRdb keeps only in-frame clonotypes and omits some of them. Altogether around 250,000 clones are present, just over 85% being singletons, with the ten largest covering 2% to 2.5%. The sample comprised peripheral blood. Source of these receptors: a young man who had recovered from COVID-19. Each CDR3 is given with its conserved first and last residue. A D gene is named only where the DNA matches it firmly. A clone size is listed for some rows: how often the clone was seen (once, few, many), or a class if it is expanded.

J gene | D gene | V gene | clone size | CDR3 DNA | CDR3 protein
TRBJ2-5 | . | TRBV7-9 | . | TGTGCCAGCCAACCCCGGGACAACACCGCGGAGACCCAGTACTTC | CASQPRDNTAETQYF
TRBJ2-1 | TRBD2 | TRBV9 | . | TGTGCCAGCAGCGTAGGGGCTATAGCGGGGGGACTCACCTACAATGAGCAGTTCTTC | CASSVGAIAGGLTYNEQFF
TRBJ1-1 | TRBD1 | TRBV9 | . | TGTGCCAGCAGCGTTAGAGGGACAGGGGACACTGAAGCTTTCTTT | CASSVRGTGDTEAFF
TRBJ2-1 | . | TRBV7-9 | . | TGTGCCAGCAGCCCCCCCAACAATGAGCAGTTCTTC | CASSPPNNEQFF
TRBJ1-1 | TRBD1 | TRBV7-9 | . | TGTGCCAGCAGTCCTCGGACAGGGAAGTTGACTGAAGCTTTCTTT | CASSPRTGKLTEAFF
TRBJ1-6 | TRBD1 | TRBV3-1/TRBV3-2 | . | TGTGCCAGCAGCCCAACATCGGGACAGAAGAATTCACCCCTCCACTTT | CASSPTSGQKNSPLHF
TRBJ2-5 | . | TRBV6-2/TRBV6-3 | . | TGTGCCAGCAGTTACCCTCAAGAGACCCAGTACTTC | CASSYPQETQYF
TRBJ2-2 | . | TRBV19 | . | TGTGCCAGTAGTATAGTGGCGGGCCCCGGGGAGCTGTTTTTT | CASSIVAGPGELFF
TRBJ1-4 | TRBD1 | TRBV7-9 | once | TGTGCCAGCAGCTTAACTCCGGGACAGGGGAATAATGAAAAACTGTTTTTT | CASSLTPGQGNNEKLFF
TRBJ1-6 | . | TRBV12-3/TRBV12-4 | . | TGTGCCAGCAGTCAGGGACTACCCCTCCACTTT | CASSQGLPLHF
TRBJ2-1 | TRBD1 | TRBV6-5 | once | TGTGCCAGCGGACAGGGTTCTGAGCAGTTCTTC | CASGQGSEQFF
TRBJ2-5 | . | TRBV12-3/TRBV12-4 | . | TGTGCCAGCCTAGGTAGTAATCAAGAGACCCAGTACTTC | CASLGSNQETQYF
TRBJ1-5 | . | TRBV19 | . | TGTGCCAGTAGTCCCCTCCGGGACAACAATCAGCCCCAGCATTTT | CASSPLRDNNQPQHF
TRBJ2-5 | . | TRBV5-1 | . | TGCGCCAGCAGCCTAGATCCACAGGGACAAGAGACCCAGTACTTC | CASSLDPQGQETQYF
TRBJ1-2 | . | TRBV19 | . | TGTGCCAGTAGTATCCCCAGGGACAATGGTGGCTACACCTTC | CASSIPRDNGGYTF
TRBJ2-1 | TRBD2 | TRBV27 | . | TGTGCCAGCAGCCAGGGTTCTCGGCGGGGGGTCTCTAATGAGCAGTTCTTC | CASSQGSRRGVSNEQFF
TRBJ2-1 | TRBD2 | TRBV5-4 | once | TGTGCCAGCAGCTTTAGACTAGCGGGGCCCAATGAGCAGTTCTTC | CASSFRLAGPNEQFF
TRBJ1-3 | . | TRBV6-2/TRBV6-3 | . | TGTGCCAGCAGTTACTTCCGGAGTAACACCATATATTTT | CASSYFRSNTIYF
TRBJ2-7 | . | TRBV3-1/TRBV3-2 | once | TGTGCCAGCAGCCCCCCGGGTAGCAAGTCCTACGAGCAGTACTTC | CASSPPGSKSYEQYF
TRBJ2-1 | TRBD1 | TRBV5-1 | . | TGCGCCAGCAGCTTGCGACAGGGGGCCGACAATGAGCAGTTCTTC | CASSLRQGADNEQFF
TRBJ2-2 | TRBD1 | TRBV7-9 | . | TGTGCCAGCAGCACGGACAGGTCGAACACCGGGGAGCTGTTTTTT | CASSTDRSNTGELFF
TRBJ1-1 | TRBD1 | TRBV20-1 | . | TGCAGTGCTAGTACAGGGGTGTACACTGAAGCTTTCTTT | CSASTGVYTEAFF
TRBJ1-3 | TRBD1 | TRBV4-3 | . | TGCGCCAGCAGCCAAGCCCAATCCCGGACAGGGCCTGGAAACACCATATATTTT | CASSQAQSRTGPGNTIYF
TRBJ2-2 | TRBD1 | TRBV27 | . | TGTGCCAGCAGTTATACATGGGACAGGAGCACCGGGGAGCTGTTTTTT | CASSYTWDRSTGELFF
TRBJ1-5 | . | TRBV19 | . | TGTGCCAGTAATCCGATCCGGGACATATATAGCAATCAGCCCCAGCATTTT | CASNPIRDIYSNQPQHF
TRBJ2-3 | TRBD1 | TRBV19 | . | TGTGCCAGTAGTATAGATTCGGGACAGGGTAGGACAGATACGCAGTATTTT | CASSIDSGQGRTDTQYF
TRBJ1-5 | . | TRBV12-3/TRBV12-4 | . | TGTGCCAGCGGCTCATATAGCAATCAGCCCCAGCATTTT | CASGSYSNQPQHF
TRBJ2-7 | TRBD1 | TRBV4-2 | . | TGTGCCAGCAGCCCCCAGGGGGCTTACGAGCAGTACTTC | CASSPQGAYEQYF
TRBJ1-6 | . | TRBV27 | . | TGTGCCAGCACAGCTTCCTTTATAAAAGGGGGGGATTCACCCCTCCACTTT | CASTASFIKGGDSPLHF
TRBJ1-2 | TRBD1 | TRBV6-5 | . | TGTGCCAGCAGTTATGAGGGACAGGGGTGGGCATATGGCTACACCTTC | CASSYEGQGWAYGYTF
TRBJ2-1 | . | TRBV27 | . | TGTGCCAGCAGTTTGATCGACTACCGCGGGGAGCAGTTCTTC | CASSLIDYRGEQFF
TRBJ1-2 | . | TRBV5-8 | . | TGTGCCAGCAGCTTGCGGGTCATCTATGGCTACACCTTC | CASSLRVIYGYTF
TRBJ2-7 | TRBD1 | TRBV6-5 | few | TGTGCCAGCAGTTCGACAGGGGCCTACGAGCAGTACTTC | CASSSTGAYEQYF
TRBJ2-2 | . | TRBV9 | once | TGTGCCAGCAGCGCCCCCCGGGTATCCGCGAACACCGGGGAGCTGTTTTTT | CASSAPRVSANTGELFF
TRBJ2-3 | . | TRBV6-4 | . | TGTGCCAGCAGTGACTCCAGGAATAGAGATACGCAGTATTTT | CASSDSRNRDTQYF
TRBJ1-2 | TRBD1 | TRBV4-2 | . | TGTGCCAGCAGTAGCCCGGAAGGGGGCGTAGATGGCTACACCTTC | CASSSPEGGVDGYTF
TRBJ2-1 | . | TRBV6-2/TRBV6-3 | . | TGTGCCAGCAGTTACGGGGTCAGGGGTAAGGAGCAGTTCTTC | CASSYGVRGKEQFF
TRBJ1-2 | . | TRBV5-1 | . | TGCGCCAGCAGCTGGGAGCCCAACTATGGCTACACCTTC | CASSWEPNYGYTF
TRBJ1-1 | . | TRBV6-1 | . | TGTGCCAGCAGTGAACCGGTTTCCTTTGAAGCTTTCTTT | CASSEPVSFEAFF
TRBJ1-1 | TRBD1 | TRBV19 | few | TGTGCCAGTAGCCCTCTGGACAGGGCGAACACTGAAGCTTTCTTT | CASSPLDRANTEAFF
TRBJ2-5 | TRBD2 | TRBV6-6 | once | TGTGCCAGCAGTGCCCGGACTAGCGGGGCGCAATCACAGTACTTC | CASSARTSGAQSQYF
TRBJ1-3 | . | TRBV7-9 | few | TGTGCCAGCAGCACCAGAATCCCTCGTGGAAACACCATATATTTT | CASSTRIPRGNTIYF